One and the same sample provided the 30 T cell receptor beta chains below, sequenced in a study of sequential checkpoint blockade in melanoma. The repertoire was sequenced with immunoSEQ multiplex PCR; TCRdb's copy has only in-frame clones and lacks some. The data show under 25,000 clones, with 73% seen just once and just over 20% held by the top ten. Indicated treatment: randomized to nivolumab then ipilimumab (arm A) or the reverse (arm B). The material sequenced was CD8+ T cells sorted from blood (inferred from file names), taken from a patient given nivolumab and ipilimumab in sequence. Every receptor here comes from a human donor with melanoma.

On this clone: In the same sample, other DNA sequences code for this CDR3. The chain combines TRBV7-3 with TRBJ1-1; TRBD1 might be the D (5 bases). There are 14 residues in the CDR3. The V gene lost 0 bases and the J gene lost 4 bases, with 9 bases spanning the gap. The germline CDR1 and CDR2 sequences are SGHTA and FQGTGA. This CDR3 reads CASSLTGGGTEAFF. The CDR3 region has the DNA TGTGCCAGCAGCTTAACGGGGGGGGGCACTGAAGCTTTCTTT.

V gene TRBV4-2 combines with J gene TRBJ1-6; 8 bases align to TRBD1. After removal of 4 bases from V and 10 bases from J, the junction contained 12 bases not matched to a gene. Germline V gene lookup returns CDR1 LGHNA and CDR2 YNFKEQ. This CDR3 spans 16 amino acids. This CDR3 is CASSPMGQGANSPLHF. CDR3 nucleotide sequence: TGTGCCAGCAGCCCAATGGGGCAGGGGGCTAACTCACCCCTCCACTTT.

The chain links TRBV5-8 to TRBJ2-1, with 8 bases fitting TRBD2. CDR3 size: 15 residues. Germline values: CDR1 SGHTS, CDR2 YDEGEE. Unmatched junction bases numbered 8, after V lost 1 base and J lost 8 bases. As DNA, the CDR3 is TGTGCCAGCAGCTTGACAGCGGGGGCCTGGGATGAGCAGTTCTTC. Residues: CASSLTAGAWDEQFF.

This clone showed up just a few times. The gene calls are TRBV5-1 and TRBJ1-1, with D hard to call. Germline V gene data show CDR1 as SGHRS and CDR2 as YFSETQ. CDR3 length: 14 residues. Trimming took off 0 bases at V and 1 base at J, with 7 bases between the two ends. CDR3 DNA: TGCGCCAGCAGCTTGGAGGCAGGGAACACTGAAGCTTTCTTT. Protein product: CASSLEAGNTEAFF. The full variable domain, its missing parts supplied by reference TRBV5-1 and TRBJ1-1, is KAGVTQTPRYLIKTRGQQVTLSCSPISGHRSVSWYQQTPGQGLQFLFEYFSETQRNKGNFPGRFSGRQFSNSRSEMNVSTLELGDSALYLCASSLEAGNTEAFFGQGTRLTVV.

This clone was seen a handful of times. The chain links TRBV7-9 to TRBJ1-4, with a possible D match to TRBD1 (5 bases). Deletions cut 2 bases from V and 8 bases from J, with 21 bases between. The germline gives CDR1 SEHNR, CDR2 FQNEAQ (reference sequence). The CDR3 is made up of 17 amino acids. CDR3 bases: TGTGCCAGCAGCTTACGTATAGGGGCAACTGGAATGGAAAAACTGTTTTTT. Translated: CASSLRIGATGMEKLFF.

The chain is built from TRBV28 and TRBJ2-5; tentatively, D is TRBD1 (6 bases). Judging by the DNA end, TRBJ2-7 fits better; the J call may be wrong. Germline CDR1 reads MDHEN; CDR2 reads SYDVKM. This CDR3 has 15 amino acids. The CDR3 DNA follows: TGTGCCAGCAGCTGGGGCACAGGGATTTTGGACGAGCAGTACTTC. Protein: CASSWGTGILDEQYF.

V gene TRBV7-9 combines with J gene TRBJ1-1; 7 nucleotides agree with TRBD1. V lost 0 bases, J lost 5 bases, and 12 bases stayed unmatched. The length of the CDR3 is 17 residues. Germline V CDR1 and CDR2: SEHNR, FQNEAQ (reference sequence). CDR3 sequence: CASSLARTGGLETEAFF. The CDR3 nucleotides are TGTGCCAGCAGCTTAGCCCGGACAGGTGGACTGGAGACTGAAGCTTTCTTT.

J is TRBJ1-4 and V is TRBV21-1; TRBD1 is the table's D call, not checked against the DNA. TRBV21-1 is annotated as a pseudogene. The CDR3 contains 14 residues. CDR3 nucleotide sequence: TGTGCCAGCAGAAAGTGGGGGCTAGGGGAAAAACTGTTTTTT. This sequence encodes CASRKWGLGEKLFF.

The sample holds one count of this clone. The CDR3 spells CATSRDERVNTGELFF. In nucleotides, the CDR3 is TGTGCCACCAGCAGAGACGAACGGGTGAACACCGGGGAGCTGTTTTTT. V gene TRBV15 combines with J gene TRBJ2-2; D not certain. The CDR3 loop spans 16 amino acids. Trimming cost V 0 bases and J 1 base, with 9 bases left between them. In germline, CDR1 is LNHNV, CDR2 YYDKDF (reference sequence).

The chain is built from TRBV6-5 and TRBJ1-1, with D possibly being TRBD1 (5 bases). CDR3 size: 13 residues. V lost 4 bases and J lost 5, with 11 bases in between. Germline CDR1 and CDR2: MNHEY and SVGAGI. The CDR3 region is CASSSGGATEAFF. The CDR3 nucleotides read TGTGCCAGCAGTTCAGGCGGGGCAACTGAAGCTTTCTTT.

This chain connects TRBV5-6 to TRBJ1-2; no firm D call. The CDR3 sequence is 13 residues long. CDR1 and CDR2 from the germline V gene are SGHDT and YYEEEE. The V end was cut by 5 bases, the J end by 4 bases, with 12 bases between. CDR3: CASRQRNFYGYTF. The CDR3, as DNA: TGTGCCAGCAGACAGAGAAATTTCTATGGCTACACCTTC.

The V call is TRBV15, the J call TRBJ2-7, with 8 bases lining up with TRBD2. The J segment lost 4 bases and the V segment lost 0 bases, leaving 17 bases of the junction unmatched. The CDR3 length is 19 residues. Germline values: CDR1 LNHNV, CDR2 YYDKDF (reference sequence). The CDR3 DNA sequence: TGTGCCACCAGCAGAGATTTATTACTAGCGGCCGGAGACACGTACGAGCAGTACTTC. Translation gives CATSRDLLLAAGDTYEQYF.

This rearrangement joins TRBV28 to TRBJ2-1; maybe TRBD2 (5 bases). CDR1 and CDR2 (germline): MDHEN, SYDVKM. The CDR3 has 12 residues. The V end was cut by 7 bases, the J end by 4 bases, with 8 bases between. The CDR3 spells CASTEDYNEQFF. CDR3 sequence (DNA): TGTGCCAGCACGGAGGATTACAATGAGCAGTTCTTC.

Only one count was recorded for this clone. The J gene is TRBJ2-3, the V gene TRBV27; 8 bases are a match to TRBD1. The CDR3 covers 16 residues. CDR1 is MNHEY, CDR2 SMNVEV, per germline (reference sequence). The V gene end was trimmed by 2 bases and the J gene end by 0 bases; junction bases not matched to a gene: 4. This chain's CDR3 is CASSLRQGRSTDTQYF. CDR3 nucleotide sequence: TGTGCCAGCAGTTTACGACAGGGGAGAAGCACAGATACGCAGTATTTT.

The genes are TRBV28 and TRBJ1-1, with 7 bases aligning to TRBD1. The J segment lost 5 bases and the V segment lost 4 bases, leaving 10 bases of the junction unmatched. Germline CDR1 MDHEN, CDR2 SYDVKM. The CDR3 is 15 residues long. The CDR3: CASSSHRGRGTEAFF. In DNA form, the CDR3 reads TGTGCCAGCAGTTCTCACAGGGGTAGGGGAACTGAAGCTTTCTTT. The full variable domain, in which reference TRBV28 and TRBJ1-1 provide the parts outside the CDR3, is DVKVTQSSRYLVKRTGEKVFLECVQDMDHENMFWYRQDPGLGLRLIYFSYDVKMKEKGDIPEGYSVSREKKERFSLILESASTNQTSMYLCASSSHRGRGTEAFFGQGTRLTVV.

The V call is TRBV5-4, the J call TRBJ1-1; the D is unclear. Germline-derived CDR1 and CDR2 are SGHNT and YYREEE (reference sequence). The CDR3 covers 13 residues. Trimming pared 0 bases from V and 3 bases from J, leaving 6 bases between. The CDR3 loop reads CASSLGRDTEAFF. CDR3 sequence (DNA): TGTGCCAGCAGCTTGGGGCGGGACACTGAAGCTTTCTTT. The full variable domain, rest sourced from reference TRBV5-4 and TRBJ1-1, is ETGVTQSPTHLIKTRGQQVTLRCSSQSGHNTVSWYQQALGQGPQFIFQYYREEENGRGNFPPRFSGLQFPNYSSELNVNALELDDSALYLCASSLGRDTEAFFGQGTRLTVV.

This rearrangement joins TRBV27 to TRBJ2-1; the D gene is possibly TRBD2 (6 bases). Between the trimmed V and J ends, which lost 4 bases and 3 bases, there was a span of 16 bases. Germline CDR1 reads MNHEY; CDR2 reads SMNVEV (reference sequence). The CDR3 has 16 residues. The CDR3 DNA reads TGTGCCAGCAGTTCGTCCAGCGGGCCACTCTACAATGAGCAGTTCTTC. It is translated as CASSSSSGPLYNEQFF.

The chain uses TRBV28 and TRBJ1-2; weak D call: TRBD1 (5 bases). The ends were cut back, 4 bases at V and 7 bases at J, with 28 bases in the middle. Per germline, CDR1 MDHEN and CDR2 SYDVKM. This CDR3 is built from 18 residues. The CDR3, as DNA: TGTGCCAGCAGTTGGGGGTTGCGGGGCTTAGAGCGGAATTTTGGCTACACCTTC. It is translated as CASSWGLRGLERNFGYTF.

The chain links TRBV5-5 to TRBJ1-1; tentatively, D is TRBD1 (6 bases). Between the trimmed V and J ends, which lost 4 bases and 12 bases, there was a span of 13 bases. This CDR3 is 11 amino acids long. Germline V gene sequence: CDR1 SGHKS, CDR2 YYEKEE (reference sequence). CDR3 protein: CASSTTGNTFF. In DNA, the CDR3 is TGTGCCAGCAGCACCACAGGGAATACTTTCTTT.

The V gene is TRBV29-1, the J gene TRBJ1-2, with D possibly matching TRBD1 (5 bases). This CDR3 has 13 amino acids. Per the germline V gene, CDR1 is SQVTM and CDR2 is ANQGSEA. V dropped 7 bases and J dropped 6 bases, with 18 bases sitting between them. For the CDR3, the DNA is TGCAGCGCCGCCGGCGGGGGGGTCAATGGCTACACCTTC. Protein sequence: CSAAGGGVNGYTF. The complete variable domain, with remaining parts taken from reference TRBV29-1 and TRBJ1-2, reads SAVISQKPSRDICQRGTSLTIQCQVDSQVTMMFWYRQQPGQSLTLIATANQGSEATYESGFVIDKFPISRPNLTFSTLTVSNMSPEDSSIYLCSAAGGGVNGYTFGSGTRLTVV.

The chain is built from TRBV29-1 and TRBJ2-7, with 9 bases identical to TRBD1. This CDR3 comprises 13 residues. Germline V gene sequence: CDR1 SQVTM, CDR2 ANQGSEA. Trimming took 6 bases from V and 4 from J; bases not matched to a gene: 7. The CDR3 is CSVAWTGVYEQYF. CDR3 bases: TGCAGCGTCGCCTGGACAGGGGTGTACGAGCAGTACTTC.

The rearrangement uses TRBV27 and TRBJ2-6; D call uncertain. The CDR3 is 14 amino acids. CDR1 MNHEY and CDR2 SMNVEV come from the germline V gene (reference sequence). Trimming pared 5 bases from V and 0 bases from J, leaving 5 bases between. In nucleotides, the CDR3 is TGTGCCAGCAGTCCCAGCTCTGGGGCCAACGTCCTGACTTTC. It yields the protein CASSPSSGANVLTF.

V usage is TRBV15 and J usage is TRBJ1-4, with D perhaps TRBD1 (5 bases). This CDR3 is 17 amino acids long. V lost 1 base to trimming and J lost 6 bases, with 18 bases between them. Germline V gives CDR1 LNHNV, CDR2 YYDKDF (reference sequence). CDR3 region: CATSRVTRGGPDEKLFF. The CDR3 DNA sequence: TGTGCCACCAGCAGAGTGACACGGGGGGGTCCCGATGAAAAACTGTTTTTT. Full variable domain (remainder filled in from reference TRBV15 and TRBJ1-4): DAMVIQNPRYQVTQFGKPVTLSCSQTLNHNVMYWYQQKSSQAPKLLFHYYDKDFNNEADTPDNFQSRRPNTSFCFLDIRSPGLGDTAMYLCATSRVTRGGPDEKLFFGSGTQLSVL.

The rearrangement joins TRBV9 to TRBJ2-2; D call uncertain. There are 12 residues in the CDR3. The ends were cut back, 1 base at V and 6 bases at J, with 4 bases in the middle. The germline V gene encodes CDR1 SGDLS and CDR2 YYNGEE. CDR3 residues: CASSVRAGELFF. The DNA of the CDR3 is TGTGCCAGCAGCGTACGGGCCGGGGAGCTGTTTTTT.

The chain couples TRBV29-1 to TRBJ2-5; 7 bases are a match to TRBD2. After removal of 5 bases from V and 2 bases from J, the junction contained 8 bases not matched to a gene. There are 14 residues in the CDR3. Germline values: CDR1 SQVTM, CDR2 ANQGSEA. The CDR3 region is CSVKRSGKQETQYF. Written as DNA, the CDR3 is TGCAGCGTTAAGAGGAGCGGGAAACAAGAGACCCAGTACTTC.

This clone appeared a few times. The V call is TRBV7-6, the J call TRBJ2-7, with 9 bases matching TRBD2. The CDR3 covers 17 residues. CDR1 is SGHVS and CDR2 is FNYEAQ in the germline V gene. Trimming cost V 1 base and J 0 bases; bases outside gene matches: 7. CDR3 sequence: CASSLGGLAGRSYEQYF. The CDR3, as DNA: TGTGCCAGCAGCTTAGGGGGGCTAGCGGGACGCTCCTACGAGCAGTACTTC.

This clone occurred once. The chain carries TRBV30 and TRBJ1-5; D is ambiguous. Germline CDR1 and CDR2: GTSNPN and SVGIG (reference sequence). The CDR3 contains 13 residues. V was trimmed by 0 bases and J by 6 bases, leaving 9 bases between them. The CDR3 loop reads CAWSVMVAQPQHF. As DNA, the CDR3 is TGTGCCTGGAGTGTAATGGTGGCTCAGCCCCAGCATTTT.

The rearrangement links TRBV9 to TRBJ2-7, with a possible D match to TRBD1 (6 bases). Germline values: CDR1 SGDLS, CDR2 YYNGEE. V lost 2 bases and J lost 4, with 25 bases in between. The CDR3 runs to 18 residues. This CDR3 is CASSVTGTPGPGSYEQYF. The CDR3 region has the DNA TGTGCCAGCAGCGTGACTGGGACACCGGGACCAGGATCGTACGAGCAGTACTTC.

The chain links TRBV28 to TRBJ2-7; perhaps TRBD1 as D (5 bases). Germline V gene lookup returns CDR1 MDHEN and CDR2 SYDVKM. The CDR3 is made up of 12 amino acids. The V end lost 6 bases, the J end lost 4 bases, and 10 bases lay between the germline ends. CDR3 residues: CASSQQDYEQYF. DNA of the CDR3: TGTGCCAGCAGCCAACAGGATTACGAGCAGTACTTC.

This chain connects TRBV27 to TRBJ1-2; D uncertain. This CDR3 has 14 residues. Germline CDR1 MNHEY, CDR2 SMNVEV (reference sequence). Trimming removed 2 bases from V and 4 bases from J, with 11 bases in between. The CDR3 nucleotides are TGTGCCAGCAGTTTAACTAGAGGGTCCTATGGCTACACCTTC. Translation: CASSLTRGSYGYTF.